The TCR beta chain described here comes from a study of OX40 agonist ivuxolimab in advanced cancers. The wider study: Three patients, one with hepatocellular carcinoma and two with cutaneous melanoma, responded partially.

Study-wide points: Dose levels from 0.1 to 3.0 mg/kg saw CD4+ and CD8+ blood T cells expand clonally by week 6. Low levels of normalized T-cell clonal expansion also appeared in some nonresponders. The mean number of expanded clones was higher in CD8+ T cells than in CD4+.

This clone was seen a handful of times. Antigen specificity is unknown. The repertoire was sequenced with immunoSEQ multiplex PCR; TCRdb's copy has only in-frame clones and lacks some. Of tens of thousands of clones listed, roughly nine tenths are singletons. The trim removed 5 bases at V and 0 bases at J, leaving 13 bases unmatched. In germline, CDR1 is SEHNR, CDR2 FQNEAQ (reference sequence). CDR3 length equals 18 residues. The sequencing here drew on CD4+ or CD8+ T cells sorted from blood, taken in a trial of the OX40 agonist ivuxolimab. J is TRBJ1-3 and V is TRBV7-9, with 7 bases identical to TRBD1. The receptor was isolated from an adult with an advanced solid tumor such as melanoma, head and neck, liver or kidney cancer. The CDR3 spells CASSPTGAIPVSGNTIYF. CDR3 DNA sequence: TGTGCCAGCAGCCCAACAGGGGCGATACCAGTCTCTGGAAACACCATATATTTT.